This T cell receptor beta chain was sequenced during a study of shared clonotypes between healthy human individuals. The study, taken as a whole, reports: Shared clonotypes: about 4.6% naive CD4, approximately 3.4% naive CD8, about 2.4% memory CD4, under 0.5% memory CD8. Non-shared clonotypes displayed generation probabilities falling below those of clonotypes present in all four donors.

As to this clone: The antigen remains unidentified.

CDR1 LGHNT and CDR2 FRNRAP come from the germline V gene. The J segment lost 4 bases and the V segment lost 7 bases, leaving 6 bases of the junction unmatched. CDR3 length: 15 residues. Profiled with immunoSEQ multiplex PCR; TCRdb holds only in-frame clones, not every one. The data show roughly 2.1 million clones, 90% to 95% seen once. Cells designated naive CD8 were CD45RO-negative and were positively selected for CCR7, with terminally differentiated effector memory CD45RA+ cells excluded. Donors comprised healthy HIV-negative adults lacking recent acute infections or vaccinations. This chain joins TRBV12-5 and TRBJ2-3; 12 positions match TRBD1. The clonotype was recovered from a man aged 18 to 30 in good health. Some clones in this sample may be carry-over from other donors' samples. Sequenced: naive CD8+ T cells from PBMCs. Written as DNA, the CDR3 is TGTGCTAGTGCCTCCGGGACAGGGGGCCCAGATACGCAGTATTTT. Translating it yields CASASGTGGPDTQYF.